A single sample is the source of the 32 T cell receptor beta chains below, sequenced in a study of beta chain features in type 1 diabetes. Antigens for these TCRs are unknown. Study conclusions and caveats: TCRB CDR3 length was moderately but significantly reduced in all four CD4+ subsets of Type 1 diabetes patients.

Investigators reverse transcribed all isolated RNA, so they sequenced expressed TCRB transcripts. Profiling relied on immunoSEQ multiplex PCR, and the TCRdb table lists in-frame clones only, not all of them. The data contain some 290,000 clones, over 11% of them seen just once; the ten biggest clones take up 0.017%. The sequencing sample was made of naive CD4+ T cells from blood. These receptors originate from a man aged 25 to 45 with type 1 diabetes.

This clone was detected only a few times. The V and J genes are TRBV4-3 and TRBJ2-7; 10 positions agree with TRBD2. Per germline, CDR1 LGHNA and CDR2 YSLEER. The CDR3 sequence is 16 residues long. V was clipped by 0 bases and J by 2 bases; unmatched bases: 4. The CDR3, as DNA: TGCGCCAGCAGCCAAGATCGTAGCGGGAGGCCCTACGAGCAGTACTTC. Translating it yields CASSQDRSGRPYEQYF.

This clone turned up a few times. The CDR3 loop reads CAWSARAASNQPQHF. DNA of the CDR3: TGTGCCTGGAGTGCCAGGGCGGCGAGCAATCAGCCCCAGCATTTT. V is TRBV30 and J is TRBJ1-5; a possible D gene is TRBD1 (5 bases). V lost 1 base and J 1 base, leaving 11 bases between the germline ends. The length of the CDR3 is 15 residues. Per germline, CDR1 GTSNPN and CDR2 SVGIG (reference sequence).

This rearrangement joins TRBV19 to TRBJ1-5; possibly TRBD1 for D (5 bases). Trimming took off 7 bases at V and 4 bases at J, with 17 bases between the two ends. This CDR3 region has 15 residues. Germline lookup yields CDR1 LNHDA and CDR2 SQIVND (reference sequence). CDR3 amino acids: CASIRTDTKNQPQHF. CDR3 nucleotides: TGTGCCAGTATCAGGACGGACACCAAGAATCAGCCCCAGCATTTT.

This clone was observed a few times. The CDR3 region has the DNA TGTGCCAGCAGTTCGAGTGGTCAGCCCCAGCATTTT. Its protein product is CASSSSGQPQHF. The chain carries TRBV27 and TRBJ1-5, with unresolved D. CDR3 length: 12 residues. V lost 4 bases and J lost 6, with 7 bases in between. Per the germline V gene, CDR1 is MNHEY and CDR2 is SMNVEV (reference sequence).

This clone was detected only a few times. The chain uses TRBV7-2 and TRBJ2-7; D gene unclear. From germline, CDR1 is SGHTA and CDR2 FQGNSA. Trimming pared 4 bases from V and 2 bases from J, leaving 12 bases between. The CDR3 spans 14 residues. Written as DNA, the CDR3 is TGTGCCAGCAGCTCAAACACCAGGCCCTACGAGCAGTACTTC. Protein product: CASSSNTRPYEQYF.

This clone was detected a few times. The rearrangement links TRBV5-4 to TRBJ2-7; TRBD1 agrees at 8 bases. The V and J ends lost 4 bases and 0 bases, in that order; junction bases with no gene match: 3. The CDR3 runs to 14 residues. CDR1 is SGHNT, CDR2 YYREEE, per germline (reference sequence). The CDR3 sequence is CASSTTGGSYEQYF. The CDR3 DNA follows: TGTGCCAGCAGCACTACAGGGGGCTCCTACGAGCAGTACTTC.

This clone has more than one count but fewer than ten. This chain connects TRBV5-6 to TRBJ2-5, with no clear D. Trimming cost V 3 bases and J 2 bases, with 20 bases left between them. The CDR3 sequence is 17 residues long. In germline, CDR1 is SGHDT, CDR2 YYEEEE. This chain's CDR3 is CASSSPMYAGTQETQYF. DNA for the CDR3: TGTGCCAGCAGCTCGCCAATGTACGCAGGAACACAAGAGACCCAGTACTTC.

The gene calls are TRBV4-1 and TRBJ2-5; TRBD1 matches at 7 bases. Trimming at V came to 4 bases and at J to 4 bases, leaving 3 bases not matched to a gene. This CDR3 region has 13 residues. The germline V gene encodes CDR1 MGHRA and CDR2 YSYEKL. The CDR3 sequence: CASSPTGLETQYF. As DNA, the CDR3 is TGCGCCAGCAGCCCGACAGGGTTAGAGACCCAGTACTTC.

This clone has just a few counts. V gene TRBV6-6 combines with J gene TRBJ2-7; 8 bases line up with TRBD2. The CDR3 consists of 14 residues. Germline lookup yields CDR1 MNHNY and CDR2 SVGAGI (reference sequence). With 6 bases clipped from V and 6 bases from J, the junction kept 10 bases outside the gene matches. CDR3: CASRRKRETGEQYF. The CDR3 DNA reads TGTGCCAGCAGGCGTAAGCGGGAGACGGGCGAGCAGTACTTC.

The chain links TRBV4-1 to TRBJ2-3, with D perhaps TRBD2 (5 bases). The CDR3 totals 12 residues. Germline V gives CDR1 MGHRA, CDR2 YSYEKL. Trimming pared 5 bases from V and 5 bases from J, leaving 8 bases between. CDR3: CASSGSQDTQYF. The CDR3 nucleotides are TGCGCCAGCAGCGGGAGTCAAGATACGCAGTATTTT.

The chain has TRBV5-1 and TRBJ1-1; D unclear. Germline V gene lookup returns CDR1 SGHRS and CDR2 YFSETQ. V was cut by 1 base and J by 1 base, with 8 bases left in between. CDR3 length: 14 amino acids. As DNA, the CDR3 is TGCGCCAGCAGCTTGCTGCAGGAGAACACTGAAGCTTTCTTT. Encoded protein: CASSLLQENTEAFF. The full variable domain, in which reference TRBV5-1 and TRBJ1-1 provide the parts outside the CDR3, is KAGVTQTPRYLIKTRGQQVTLSCSPISGHRSVSWYQQTPGQGLQFLFEYFSETQRNKGNFPGRFSGRQFSNSRSEMNVSTLELGDSALYLCASSLLQENTEAFFGQGTRLTVV.

V and J are TRBV28 and TRBJ2-1; 12 nucleotides line up with TRBD2. The CDR3 has 17 residues. Losses at the gene ends were 6 bases for V and 3 bases for J; bases not matched to a gene: 9. Per the germline V gene, CDR1 is MDHEN and CDR2 is SYDVKM. This CDR3 is CASRPGTSGWDYNEQFF. The CDR3 bases are TGTGCCAGCAGGCCCGGGACTAGCGGGTGGGACTACAATGAGCAGTTCTTC.

This clone was observed a few times. This rearrangement joins TRBV30 to TRBJ2-3, with 7 bases that match TRBD1. V lost 2 bases, J lost 7 bases, and 6 bases stayed unmatched. The germline V gene has CDR1 GTSNPN and CDR2 SVGIG (reference sequence). The CDR3 covers 13 residues. CDR3 nucleotide sequence: TGTGCCTGGAGTCCAGGGGGTTGGAATACGCAGTATTTT. Protein sequence: CAWSPGGWNTQYF.

The chain links TRBV9 to TRBJ2-7, with 7 bases aligning to TRBD2. V lost 0 bases, J lost 3 bases, and 3 bases stayed unmatched. Germline V gene data show CDR1 as SGDLS and CDR2 as YYNGEE. This CDR3 is 14 amino acids long. The CDR3 protein is CASSVGAGDYEQYF. The CDR3 DNA reads as TGTGCCAGCAGCGTAGGGGCGGGGGACTACGAGCAGTACTTC.

The chain has TRBV19 and TRBJ2-7, with 10 bases lining up with TRBD1. This CDR3 has 15 residues. Germline V gene data show CDR1 as LNHDA and CDR2 as SQIVND (reference sequence). J gave up 7 bases and V 4 bases, and 10 bases lay outside the gene matches. CDR3 DNA sequence: TGTGCCAGTAGTAAGACAGGGGGCCTTCTTCGGGAGCAGTACTTC. Amino acid sequence: CASSKTGGLLREQYF.

The rearrangement links TRBV2 to TRBJ1-1; 8 bases agree with TRBD1. The CDR3 is 14 amino acids. Germline V lookup: CDR1 SNHLY, CDR2 FYNNEI. V lost 6 bases, J lost 4 bases, and 7 bases stayed unmatched. The CDR3 region has the DNA TGTGCCAGCAGAAATACAGGGGGGTCCACTGAAGCTTTCTTT. It encodes CASRNTGGSTEAFF.

V gene TRBV29-1 combines with J gene TRBJ2-7; D is undetermined. Germline V lookup: CDR1 SQVTM, CDR2 ANQGSEA. The CDR3 has 11 amino acids. Trimming cost V 6 bases and J 2 bases, with 8 bases left between them. The CDR3 DNA follows: TGCAGCGTCATCCGGGCCTACGAGCAGTACTTC. Amino acids: CSVIRAYEQYF.

The rearrangement joins TRBV5-6 to TRBJ2-7, with D possibly being TRBD2 (7 bases). CDR1 SGHDT and CDR2 YYEEEE come from the germline V gene. The V end was cut by 5 bases, the J end by 5 bases, with 17 bases between. CDR3 length: 14 residues. The CDR3 loop reads CASREGGGAHEQYF. CDR3 DNA sequence: TGTGCCAGCAGAGAAGGAGGGGGGGCCCACGAGCAGTACTTC.

Only a few counts were recorded for this clone. V usage is TRBV25-1 and J usage is TRBJ2-5, with D possibly being TRBD1 (6 bases). This CDR3 comprises 14 residues. Trimming stripped 6 bases from V and 4 bases from J, with 15 bases between. Germline lookup yields CDR1 MGHDK and CDR2 SYGVNS. The CDR3 region has the DNA TGTGCCAGCAGATCTAGGATGACAGGAGAGACCCAGTACTTC. It is translated as CASRSRMTGETQYF.

This chain connects TRBV2 to TRBJ2-6; D remains unclear. The V end was cut by 4 bases, the J end by 4 bases, with 8 bases between. Germline values: CDR1 SNHLY, CDR2 FYNNEI. This CDR3 contains 14 residues. The DNA of the CDR3 is TGTGCCAGCAGTGGGGCCGCCGGGGCCAACGTCCTGACTTTC. This gives the protein CASSGAAGANVLTF.

V usage is TRBV9 and J usage is TRBJ1-2, with 8 bases matching TRBD1. The V gene's germline CDR1 is SGDLS and CDR2 YYNGEE. Trimming removed 0 bases from V and 2 bases from J; junction bases left unmatched: 9. There are 17 residues in the CDR3. The CDR3 sequence: CASSVGGPRQGNYGYTF. In DNA form, the CDR3 reads TGTGCCAGCAGCGTAGGAGGTCCGAGACAGGGGAACTATGGCTACACCTTC.

The sample holds a few counts of this clone. The V and J genes are TRBV6-1 and TRBJ2-5, with D possibly being TRBD2 (7 bases). V lost 6 bases and J lost 5, with 16 bases in between. Germline CDR1 reads MNHNS; CDR2 reads SASEGT. CDR3 length: 14 amino acids. The CDR3 sequence: CASRYRAGAETQYF. DNA of the CDR3: TGTGCCAGCAGATACAGGGCGGGGGCCGAGACCCAGTACTTC.

The chain has TRBV5-5 and TRBJ2-3; 7 bases align to TRBD2. Germline CDR1 is SGHKS and CDR2 is YYEKEE (reference sequence). The V and J ends lost 3 bases and 3 bases, in that order; junction bases with no gene match: 19. The CDR3 is made up of 19 amino acids. The DNA of the CDR3 is TGTGCCAGCAGCTCCCCTTTAGGAGCGGGAACAGTTAGTACAGATACGCAGTATTTT. The encoded protein is CASSSPLGAGTVSTDTQYF.

The chain recombines TRBV29-1 with TRBJ1-2; 8 nucleotides align to TRBD1. CDR1 is SQVTM and CDR2 is ANQGSEA in the germline V gene. The CDR3 is 15 residues long. The V gene end was trimmed by 3 bases and the J gene end by 1 base; junction bases not matched to a gene: 7. The CDR3 protein is CSVEKFDRGNYGYTF. DNA for the CDR3: TGCAGCGTTGAGAAATTCGACAGGGGTAACTATGGCTACACCTTC.

The V call is TRBV7-3, the J call TRBJ2-5; D remains ambiguous. The CDR3 extends over 15 amino acids. V shed 2 bases and J shed 1 base, with 11 bases lying between them. Per germline, CDR1 SGHTA and CDR2 FQGTGA. CDR3 sequence (DNA): TGTGCCAGCAGCTTACGAGCGAGCAGCCAAGAGACCCAGTACTTC. Residues: CASSLRASSQETQYF.

This clone has a handful of counts. The chain combines TRBV29-1 with TRBJ2-7; D is perhaps TRBD2 (6 bases). The length of the CDR3 is 14 residues. CDR1 and CDR2 (germline): SQVTM, ANQGSEA. V shed 6 bases and J shed 4 bases, with 19 bases lying between them. The CDR3 spells CSVLPGLPPYEQYF. The CDR3 nucleotides read TGCAGCGTGCTACCGGGACTTCCACCTTACGAGCAGTACTTC.

A few counts support this clone. The chain recombines TRBV7-9 with TRBJ1-5, with D perhaps TRBD1 (5 bases). The V gene lost 1 base and the J gene lost 7 bases, with 8 bases spanning the gap. Germline V gene sequence: CDR1 SEHNR, CDR2 FQNEAQ (reference sequence). The CDR3 is 13 residues long. CDR3 DNA sequence: TGTGCCAGCAGCTTAGAAGGGGCCCAGCCCCAGCATTTT. Its translation: CASSLEGAQPQHF. Full variable domain (missing parts from reference TRBV7-9 and TRBJ1-5): DTGVSQNPRHKITKRGQNVTFRCDPISEHNRLYWYRQTLGQGPEFLTYFQNEAQLEKSRLLSDRFSAERPKGSFSTLEIQRTEQGDSAMYLCASSLEGAQPQHFGDGTRLSIL.

This clone has only a few counts. The gene calls are TRBV30 and TRBJ1-1, with no clear D. The CDR3 runs 11 residues. Per germline, CDR1 GTSNPN and CDR2 SVGIG (reference sequence). Trimming pared 0 bases from V and 7 bases from J, leaving 6 bases between. The CDR3 region has the DNA TGTGCCTGGAGTGTAAGGAGTGAAGCTTTCTTT. This translates into CAWSVRSEAFF.

This chain connects TRBV27 to TRBJ2-1, with 9 positions matching TRBD1. Germline CDR1 MNHEY, CDR2 SMNVEV (reference sequence). This CDR3 contains 15 residues. J lost 7 bases, V lost 0 bases, and 4 bases had no gene match. CDR3 residues: CASSLSGTGRNEQFF. Written as DNA, the CDR3 is TGTGCCAGCAGTTTATCCGGGACAGGGAGGAATGAGCAGTTCTTC.

This clone was counted only a few times. The CDR3 DNA reads TGTGCCACCAGCAGAGGAGGCGGGGATGAGCAGTACTTC. It specifies CATSRGGGDEQYF. The rearrangement uses TRBV15 and TRBJ2-7; a weak D match, TRBD2 (6 bases). V dropped 1 base and J dropped 7 bases, with 11 bases sitting between them. Germline lookup yields CDR1 LNHNV and CDR2 YYDKDF (reference sequence). CDR3 length: 13 residues. The whole variable domain, filled in from reference TRBV15 and TRBJ2-7, reads DAMVIQNPRYQVTQFGKPVTLSCSQTLNHNVMYWYQQKSSQAPKLLFHYYDKDFNNEADTPDNFQSRRPNTSFCFLDIRSPGLGDTAMYLCATSRGGGDEQYFGPGTRLTVT.

V is TRBV7-2 and J is TRBJ2-1; 16 positions match TRBD2. This CDR3 comprises 15 residues. Germline CDR1 reads SGHTA; CDR2 reads FQGNSA. V trimming: 5 bases; J trimming: 10 bases; junction bases outside the gene matches: 5. CDR3 amino acids: CASSVGTSGRVEQFF. The DNA for the CDR3 is TGTGCCAGCAGCGTGGGGACTAGCGGGAGGGTGGAGCAGTTCTTC.

In this sample, this clone turned up a few times. V and J are TRBV7-9 and TRBJ1-2, with TRBD1 matching 10 bases. The length of the CDR3 is 15 residues. V shed 4 bases, J shed 1 base, and the junction held 3 bases outside the gene matches. The germline V gene encodes CDR1 SEHNR and CDR2 FQNEAQ (reference sequence). CDR3 sequence (DNA): TGTGCCAGCAGCTGGACAGGGGGTCGTAACTATGGCTACACCTTC. Its protein is CASSWTGGRNYGYTF.